Described below is a single TCR beta chain sequence and its context. In the original analysis: Amplification with reference gene primers provided the estimates of nucleated cell counts. Only in-frame clones appear in the TCRdb table, and some are missing; sequencing was by immunoSEQ multiplex PCR. V and J calls and clone size are those listed in that table; D and trimming were worked out from the DNA. The table has roughly 250,000 clones, more than 65% seen once; the top ten hold 3% to 4%. The data originate from a study of blood T cell repertoires in COVID-19. Background on the study: Sources were T cells, B-cell-depleted T cells, or PBMCs; the material itself was cDNA or gDNA.

This CDR3 is 13 amino acids long. V gave up 3 bases and J gave up 6 bases; unmatched junction bases: 3. Germline V gives CDR1 MDHEN, CDR2 SYDVKM. The sample taken for sequencing was peripheral blood. The receptor was derived from a woman aged 40 to 55 with active or convalescent COVID-19. The chain combines TRBV28 with TRBJ1-2, with 8 positions matching TRBD1. CDR3: CASSLGQEDGYTF. Written as DNA, the CDR3 is TGTGCCAGCAGTTTGGGACAGGAGGATGGCTACACCTTC.